This is a list of T cell receptor beta chains from one sample in a study of CD8+ T cells in alopecia areata. The protocol was immunoSEQ multiplex PCR, while the TCRdb copy is restricted to in-frame clones and leaves out a portion. The table has about 290,000 clones, 58% seen once. Sequencing was performed on CD4+ T cells sorted from blood, taken at week 24, from a patient treated with tofacitinib. The receptors were gathered from a human donor with alopecia areata. Each CDR3 is given with its conserved first and last residue. Each record gives: CDR3 DNA, CDR3 protein, V gene, D gene, J gene, clone size. A D gene is named only where the DNA matches it firmly. Where a row states a size, it is once, few, many or the class of an expanded clone; other rows omit it.

TGTGCCAGCAGTCAAGGGTCTCCTAACTATGGCTACACCTTC | CASSQGSPNYGYTF | TRBV6-5 | . | TRBJ1-2 | few
TGCAGCGTTGACGGGACAGGTCCCTACGAGCAGTACTTC | CSVDGTGPYEQYF | TRBV29-1 | TRBD1 | TRBJ2-7 | few
TGCGCCAGCAGCTTAAAAGGGGCGGTCGAGACCCAGTACTTC | CASSLKGAVETQYF | TRBV5-1 | . | TRBJ2-5 | once
TGTGCCAGCAGTCACGGACCTTACGAGCAGTACTTC | CASSHGPYEQYF | TRBV27 | . | TRBJ2-7 | .
TGTGCCAGCGTACTTGGTGGTGGCAGGGTTAATTCACCCCTCCACTTT | CASVLGGGRVNSPLHF | TRBV5-6 | . | TRBJ1-6 | .
TGTGCCTTGCGCCTAGCGGGGACCACAGATACGCAGTATTTT | CALRLAGTTDTQYF | TRBV30 | TRBD2 | TRBJ2-3 | .
TGTGCCAGCTCACGCAGAGAGACCCAGTACTTC | CASSRRETQYF | TRBV7-2 | . | TRBJ2-5 | .
TGTGCCTGGACCCCTCTAGGGGCGAGATCGGATGGCTACACCTTC | CAWTPLGARSDGYTF | TRBV30 | . | TRBJ1-2 | .
TGTGCCTGGAGTCGGGGGTTAGCGGCCTACAATGAGCAGTTCTTC | CAWSRGLAAYNEQFF | TRBV30 | . | TRBJ2-1 | .
TGCAGCGTTGAAACCGACAGGGACGAGCAGTACTTC | CSVETDRDEQYF | TRBV29-1 | TRBD1 | TRBJ2-7 | few
TGTGCCAGCAGCTTAGCGACAGGATGGAAAGGGGAGACCCAGTACTTC | CASSLATGWKGETQYF | TRBV7-9 | . | TRBJ2-5 | .
TGCAGCGTTGTGAGCTCCTACAATGAGCAGTTCTTC | CSVVSSYNEQFF | TRBV29-1 | . | TRBJ2-1 | .
TGTGCCAGCAGCTTGGGGACAGGGTTCTACGAGCAGTACTTC | CASSLGTGFYEQYF | TRBV7-2 | TRBD1 | TRBJ2-7 | .
TGTGCCAGCAGCTTTTCTCAGGGACCTCTAAGCACAGATACGCAGTATTTT | CASSFSQGPLSTDTQYF | TRBV7-8 | . | TRBJ2-3 | .
TGTGCCAGCAGCGTAGAGGGGGAGCTTTCCGAGCAGTACTTC | CASSVEGELSEQYF | TRBV9 | . | TRBJ2-7 | .
TGTGCCAGCAGTCCCATTAACTATGGCTACACCTTC | CASSPINYGYTF | TRBV28 | . | TRBJ1-2 | .
TGTGCCTCTACAGCAACTAATGAAAAACTGTTTTTT | CASTATNEKLFF | TRBV30 | . | TRBJ1-4 | .
TGTGCCAGCAGACCTGGAGTCGACAGGGGGCTTGAAGCTTTCTTT | CASRPGVDRGLEAFF | TRBV25-1 | TRBD1 | TRBJ1-1 | once
TGTGCCAGCTCCCCTGGGCCGAGCCCTGGGGCCAACGTCCTGACTTTC | CASSPGPSPGANVLTF | TRBV27 | . | TRBJ2-6 | .
TGTGCCAGTAGCCCCACAGGGGCCGGGGAGCTGTTTTTT | CASSPTGAGELFF | TRBV19 | TRBD1 | TRBJ2-2 | few
TGTGCCATCAGTGAGTCCGAATTGGGAGACCACGAGCAGTACTTC | CAISESELGDHEQYF | TRBV10-3 | . | TRBJ2-7 | .
TGTGCCAGCACCTGGACAGGGAGCTACGAGCAGTACTTC | CASTWTGSYEQYF | TRBV5-6 | TRBD1 | TRBJ2-7 | .
TGCGCCAGCAGGAGGTATAGCCGTGCAGATACGCAGTATTTT | CASRRYSRADTQYF | TRBV5-1 | . | TRBJ2-3 | .
TGTGCCAGCAGCTCCGGTCGGACGCAAGAGACCCAGTACTTC | CASSSGRTQETQYF | TRBV7-2 | . | TRBJ2-5 | .
TGTGCCAGCAGCCCGGTCTTGGGGGGCGATTCACCCCTCCACTTT | CASSPVLGGDSPLHF | TRBV27 | . | TRBJ1-6 | few
TGTGCCAGCAGCTATGGGACAGGGGGACGCTATGGCTACACCTTC | CASSYGTGGRYGYTF | TRBV6-5 | TRBD1 | TRBJ1-2 | .
TGTGCCAGCAGTGAAATGGGCAGTCCCACAGCTAACTATGGCTACACCTTC | CASSEMGSPTANYGYTF | TRBV25-1 | . | TRBJ1-2 | .
TGCAGCGTTAAGGGGCGTAGCACAGATACGCAGTATTTT | CSVKGRSTDTQYF | TRBV29-1 | . | TRBJ2-3 | .
TGTGCCAGCAGCTCATCAGCACGCAGGGCCAGCACAGATACGCAGTATTTT | CASSSSARRASTDTQYF | TRBV13 | . | TRBJ2-3 | once
TGTGCCAGCAGTCAAGCCGGGACAACCAATATCTACGAGCAGTACTTC | CASSQAGTTNIYEQYF | TRBV28 | . | TRBJ2-7 | .
TGCAGCGTTGTACGAGCTAGCGGGGGGACTACAGATACGCAGTATTTT | CSVVRASGGTTDTQYF | TRBV29-1 | TRBD2 | TRBJ2-3 | .
TGTGCCTGGAGTGTACGTCGACGACAAGAGACCCAGTACTTC | CAWSVRRRQETQYF | TRBV30 | . | TRBJ2-5 | .
TGCAGCGTTGTACAGGGGGGAATTTACGAGCAGTACTTC | CSVVQGGIYEQYF | TRBV29-1 | TRBD1 | TRBJ2-7 | .
TGTGCCAGCTCGCGGACTAGGGAAGAGACCCAGTACTTC | CASSRTREETQYF | TRBV18 | TRBD2 | TRBJ2-5 | .
TGTGCCTGGAGTAGGACAGGGGGCGCCCACACCGGGGAGCTGTTTTTT | CAWSRTGGAHTGELFF | TRBV30 | TRBD1 | TRBJ2-2 | .
TGTGCCTGGAGCCCGGGACAGCGGGCATACGAGCAGTACTTC | CAWSPGQRAYEQYF | TRBV30 | . | TRBJ2-7 | few
TGTGCCAGCAGTGGACTAGCGGGGGGCACAGATACGCAGTATTTT | CASSGLAGGTDTQYF | TRBV2 | TRBD2 | TRBJ2-3 | .
TGTGCCTGGTCGACAGGGAACACCTACAATGAGCAGTTCTTC | CAWSTGNTYNEQFF | TRBV30 | TRBD1 | TRBJ2-1 | .
TGTGCCAGCAGCTTAGCGGGCAGGACCTACGAGCAGTACTTC | CASSLAGRTYEQYF | TRBV7-9 | . | TRBJ2-7 | .
TGTGCCTCCGACAGGGAGGTTGATCAGCCCCAGCATTTT | CASDREVDQPQHF | TRBV2 | TRBD1 | TRBJ1-5 | .